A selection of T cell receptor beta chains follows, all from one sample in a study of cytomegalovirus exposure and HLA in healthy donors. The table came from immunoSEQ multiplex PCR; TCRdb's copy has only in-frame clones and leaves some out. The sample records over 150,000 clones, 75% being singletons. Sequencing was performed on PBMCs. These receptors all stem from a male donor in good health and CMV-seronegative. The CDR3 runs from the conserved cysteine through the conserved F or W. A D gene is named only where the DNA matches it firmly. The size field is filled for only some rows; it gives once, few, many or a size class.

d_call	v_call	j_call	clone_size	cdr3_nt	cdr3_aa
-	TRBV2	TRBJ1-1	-	TGTGCCAGCAGTGAAGCCGCGACACAAGTTGAAGCTTTCTTT	CASSEAATQVEAFF
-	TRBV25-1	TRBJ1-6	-	TGTGCCAGCAGTTTACCGTACAGCAATTCACCCCTCCACTTT	CASSLPYSNSPLHF
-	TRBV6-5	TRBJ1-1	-	TGTGCCAGCAGTATCGAGCGGACGGCCGATGAAGCTTTCTTT	CASSIERTADEAFF
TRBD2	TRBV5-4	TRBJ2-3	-	TGTGCCAGCAGCTTGACTAGCGGGGGCCTTACCCCAGATACGCAGTATTTT	CASSLTSGGLTPDTQYF
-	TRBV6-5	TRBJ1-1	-	TGTGCCAGCAGTTTACAGGGCATGAACACTGAAGCTTTCTTT	CASSLQGMNTEAFF
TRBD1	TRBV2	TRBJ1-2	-	TGTGCCAGTTCGACAGGGAGGGGCTACACCTTC	CASSTGRGYTF
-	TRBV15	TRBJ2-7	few	TGTGCCACCAGCAGAGATGTTAACTACGAGCAGTACTTC	CATSRDVNYEQYF
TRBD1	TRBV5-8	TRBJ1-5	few	TGTGCCAGCAGCTTGGGGGACAGAAATCAGCCCCAGCATTTT	CASSLGDRNQPQHF
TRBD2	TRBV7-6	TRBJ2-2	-	TGTGCCAGCAGCCCAGGGACTAACGCGAACACCGGGGAGCTGTTTTTT	CASSPGTNANTGELFF
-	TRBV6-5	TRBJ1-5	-	TGTGCCAGCGGACAAGGTAGCCAGCCCCAGCATTTT	CASGQGSQPQHF
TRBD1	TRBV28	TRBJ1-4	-	TGTGCCAGCAGACCGGGACAGGGAAGAGAAAAACTGTTTTTT	CASRPGQGREKLFF
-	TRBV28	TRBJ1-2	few	TGTGCCAGCAGTTCCGGGGGGGGCTACACCTTC	CASSSGGGYTF
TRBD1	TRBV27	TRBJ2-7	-	TGTGCCAGCAGTACCCTCCGGGACAGGGGCTACGAGCAGTACTTC	CASSTLRDRGYEQYF
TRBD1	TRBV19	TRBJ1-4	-	TGTGCCAGTAGTATAGATCAACGGGACAGGGGATTTCCAAGGGAAAAACTGTTTTTT	CASSIDQRDRGFPREKLFF
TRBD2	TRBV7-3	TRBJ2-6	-	TGTGCCAGCAGCTTAAAGGGGAGGGCTGGGGCCAACGTCCTGACTTTC	CASSLKGRAGANVLTF
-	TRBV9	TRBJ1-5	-	TGTGCCAGCAGCCCCCTTCGGGGAGATGACCATTTT	CASSPLRGDDHF
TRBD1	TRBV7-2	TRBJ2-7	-	TGTGCCAGCAGCCAGACCCCCAGACAGGGGCTCGAGCAGTACTTC	CASSQTPRQGLEQYF
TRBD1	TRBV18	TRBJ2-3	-	TGTGCCAGCTTGACAGGGACCCTCCTAGCAGGGGATACGCAGTATTTT	CASLTGTLLAGDTQYF
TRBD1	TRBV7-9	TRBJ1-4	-	TGTGCCAGCAGCTTGCCAGGACAGGAGGCATGGGATGAAAAACTGTTTTTT	CASSLPGQEAWDEKLFF
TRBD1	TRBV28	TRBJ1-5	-	TGTGCCAGCAGTTTATACTCGATGGGGGACAGGGGAGTGCCCCAGCATTTT	CASSLYSMGDRGVPQHF
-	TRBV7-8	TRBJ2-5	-	TGTGCCAGCAGCTTGAGGCTGGGAGAGACCCAGTACTTC	CASSLRLGETQYF
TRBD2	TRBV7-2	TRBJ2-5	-	TGTGCCAGCTTTAGCGGGAGGGCGGGGGAGACCCAGTACTTC	CASFSGRAGETQYF
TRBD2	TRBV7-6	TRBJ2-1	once	TGTGCCAGCAGCTCGGCCATTGCGGGGGGGCAGTTCTTC	CASSSAIAGGQFF
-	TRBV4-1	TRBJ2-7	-	TGCGCCAGCAGCCGCCTGCCGACAGGAGCGAGAAACGAGCAGTACTTC	CASSRLPTGARNEQYF
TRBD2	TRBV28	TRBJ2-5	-	TGTGCCAGCGGGACTAGCGGGTTACAAGAGACCCAGTACTTC	CASGTSGLQETQYF
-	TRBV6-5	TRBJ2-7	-	TGTGCCAGCAGTTACTCCCGCACAGGGCCCGGCGAGCAGTACTTC	CASSYSRTGPGEQYF
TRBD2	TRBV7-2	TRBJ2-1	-	TGTGCCAGCAGCTTCTCCGGGACTAGCGGGCGGAGTGAGCAGTTCTTC	CASSFSGTSGRSEQFF
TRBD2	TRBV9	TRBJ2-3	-	TGTGCCAGCAGCCCCAGCGGGGAGAGCTCCACAGATACGCAGTATTTT	CASSPSGESSTDTQYF
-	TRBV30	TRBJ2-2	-	TGTGCCTGGAGTTTCCGCGGCAGGGGAAACACCGGGGAGCTGTTTTTT	CAWSFRGRGNTGELFF
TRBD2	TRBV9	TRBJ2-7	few	TGTGCCAGCAGCCTTGTTGAGGGAGGGGCCTACGAGCAGTACTTC	CASSLVEGGAYEQYF
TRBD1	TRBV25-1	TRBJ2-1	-	TGTGCCAGCAGTCAGGGGGTACAGGGATCCTACAATGAGCAGTTCTTC	CASSQGVQGSYNEQFF
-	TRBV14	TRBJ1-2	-	TGTGCCAGCAGCCAAGGATACAGGGAAGTTTGGGGCTACACCTTC	CASSQGYREVWGYTF
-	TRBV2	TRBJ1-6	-	TGTGCCAGCACCAGGGGCCGTTCACCCCTCCACTTT	CASTRGRSPLHF
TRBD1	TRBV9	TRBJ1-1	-	TGTGCCAGCAGCGACCGGACAGGGGGACTTGATGAAGCTTTCTTT	CASSDRTGGLDEAFF
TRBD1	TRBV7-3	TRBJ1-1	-	TGTGCCAGCAGCTCACAGGGGAGGACTGAAGCTTTCTTT	CASSSQGRTEAFF
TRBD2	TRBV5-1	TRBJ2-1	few	TGCGCCAGCAGCTTAGAGCGGGGGGGAAACAATGAGCAGTTCTTC	CASSLERGGNNEQFF
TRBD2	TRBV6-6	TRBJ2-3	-	TGTGCCATCGCTACTAGCGGGATTGCAGATACGCAGTATTTT	CAIATSGIADTQYF
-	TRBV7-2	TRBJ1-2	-	TGTGCCAGCAGCTTAGCGAGGACGGGGGGCTACACCTTC	CASSLARTGGYTF